A selection of T cell receptor beta chains follows, all from one sample in a study of T cells in Graves' hyperthyroidism and ophthalmopathy. In TCRdb, the multiplex PCR reads were re-called with MiXCR into one record per CDR3 protein. This table holds approximately 610,000 distinct CDR3 sequences, about 14% found once. Material for sequencing was blood. The receptors stem from a woman aged 40 to 50 with Graves' ophthalmopathy. CDR3s include the opening cysteine and the closing phenylalanine or tryptophan. The order of the fields is clone size, V gene, D gene, J gene, CDR3 DNA, CDR3 protein. D genes are given only for firm matches. Only part of the rows carry a size: once, few, many, or a class if the clone is expanded.

clone size: NA
V gene: TRBV6-1
D gene: TRBD1
J gene: TRBJ2-7
CDR3 DNA: TGTGCCAGCAGTCGATGGACAGGGGGCAGCGAGCAGTACTTC
CDR3 protein: CASSRWTGGSEQYF

clone size: few
V gene: TRBV10-3
D gene: NA
J gene: TRBJ2-7
CDR3 DNA: TGTGCCATCAGTGAGTCCCCGGACAGCCAACGCTCCATTCTCTTC
CDR3 protein: CAISESPDSQRSILF

clone size: many
V gene: TRBV29-1
D gene: TRBD2
J gene: TRBJ2-5
CDR3 DNA: TGCAGCGTGGGGCTAGCGGGAGGGGGAGAGACCCAGTACTTC
CDR3 protein: CSVGLAGGGETQYF

clone size: many
V gene: TRBV6-2/TRBV6-3
D gene: TRBD1
J gene: TRBJ2-7
CDR3 DNA: TGTGCCAGCAGCCTAGGACAGGGCTCCGCCGAGCAGTACTTC
CDR3 protein: CASSLGQGSAEQYF

clone size: many
V gene: TRBV28
D gene: TRBD2
J gene: TRBJ2-7
CDR3 DNA: TGTGCCAGCAGTATGAGCGGGACTAGTTACATATTC
CDR3 protein: CASSMSGTSYIF

clone size: many
V gene: TRBV7-2
D gene: NA
J gene: TRBJ1-2
CDR3 DNA: TGTGCCAGCAGCTTAACAAACAGGGTTGGCTACACCTTC
CDR3 protein: CASSLTNRVGYTF

clone size: many
V gene: TRBV6-5
D gene: TRBD2
J gene: TRBJ2-7
CDR3 DNA: TGTGCCAGCAAGTTTGCTAGCGGGAGGTACGAGCAGTACTTC
CDR3 protein: CASKFASGRYEQYF

clone size: NA
V gene: TRBV6-2/TRBV6-3
D gene: NA
J gene: TRBJ2-5
CDR3 DNA: TGTGCCAGCAGTTATGGGCTGACCACTCAAGAGACCCAGTACTTC
CDR3 protein: CASSYGLTTQETQYF

clone size: NA
V gene: TRBV28
D gene: TRBD2
J gene: TRBJ2-1
CDR3 DNA: TGTGCCAGCAGTTCCCCCGGACTAGCGGGAGGCAATGAGCAGTTCTTC
CDR3 protein: CASSSPGLAGGNEQFF

clone size: NA
V gene: TRBV19
D gene: NA
J gene: TRBJ1-1
CDR3 DNA: TGTGCCAGTAGTATGGGGGATTACACTGAAGCTTTCTTT
CDR3 protein: CASSMGDYTEAFF

clone size: many
V gene: TRBV18
D gene: NA
J gene: TRBJ2-5
CDR3 DNA: TGTGCCAGCGGCCCTAGCCGCGAGACCCAGTACTTC
CDR3 protein: CASGPSRETQYF

clone size: few
V gene: TRBV30
D gene: NA
J gene: TRBJ1-5
CDR3 DNA: TGTGCCTGGAGTCCTGGTGTTAGCAATCAGCCCCAGCATTTT
CDR3 protein: CAWSPGVSNQPQHF

clone size: many
V gene: TRBV9
D gene: NA
J gene: TRBJ1-2
CDR3 DNA: TGTGCCAGCAGCCCCGGGACATACCAGCCCTCCGGTGGCTACACCTTC
CDR3 protein: CASSPGTYQPSGGYTF

clone size: few
V gene: TRBV4-2
D gene: NA
J gene: TRBJ2-3
CDR3 DNA: TGTGCCAGCTGGAGCGGGCTTCGCACAGATACGCAGTATTTT
CDR3 protein: CASWSGLRTDTQYF

clone size: many
V gene: TRBV19
D gene: TRBD1
J gene: TRBJ1-1
CDR3 DNA: TGTGCCAGTAGAATGGGACAGTTGAACACTGAAGCTTTCTTT
CDR3 protein: CASRMGQLNTEAFF

clone size: few
V gene: TRBV11-2
D gene: NA
J gene: TRBJ2-7
CDR3 DNA: TGTGCCAGCAGCTTAGATAGTACGGGCTTGAAGCAGTACTTC
CDR3 protein: CASSLDSTGLKQYF

clone size: few
V gene: TRBV11-2
D gene: TRBD2
J gene: TRBJ2-7
CDR3 DNA: TGTGCCAGCAGCCCTATCTCGGGACTATCCCCCTACGAGCAGTACTTC
CDR3 protein: CASSPISGLSPYEQYF

clone size: few
V gene: TRBV6-1
D gene: NA
J gene: TRBJ1-2
CDR3 DNA: TGTGCCAGCACCCCGGCGGGGGGCTCTGGCTACACCTTC
CDR3 protein: CASTPAGGSGYTF

clone size: few
V gene: TRBV18
D gene: TRBD1
J gene: TRBJ1-2
CDR3 DNA: TGTGCCAGCTCACCGGACAGGGGGGCTTCCTATGGCTACACCTTC
CDR3 protein: CASSPDRGASYGYTF

clone size: many
V gene: TRBV28
D gene: TRBD2
J gene: TRBJ2-5
CDR3 DNA: TGTGCCAGCAGTTTATTTGTGGGCGGGGGAGAGACCCAGTACTTC
CDR3 protein: CASSLFVGGGETQYF

clone size: few
V gene: TRBV11-3
D gene: NA
J gene: TRBJ2-5
CDR3 DNA: TGTGCCGGCAGCCCGCCCACGGGACTTTCCTCGGAGACCCAGTACTTC
CDR3 protein: CAGSPPTGLSSETQYF

clone size: NA
V gene: TRBV28
D gene: NA
J gene: TRBJ1-2
CDR3 DNA: TGTGCCAGCAGCTTAAGAATCTTCTATGGCTACACCTTC
CDR3 protein: CASSLRIFYGYTF

clone size: many
V gene: TRBV20-1
D gene: NA
J gene: TRBJ2-7
CDR3 DNA: TGCAGTGCTAAGGTTAAAGGGGAGGCCCACTACGAGCAGTACTTC
CDR3 protein: CSAKVKGEAHYEQYF

clone size: few
V gene: TRBV5-4
D gene: NA
J gene: TRBJ2-5
CDR3 DNA: TGTGCCAGCAGTCCTGGTGGAACCGGGGAGACCCAGTACTTC
CDR3 protein: CASSPGGTGETQYF

clone size: few
V gene: TRBV2
D gene: NA
J gene: TRBJ2-2
CDR3 DNA: TGTGCCAGCAGTGAAAGAAGGGCGCGGTCCGGGGAGCTGTTTTTT
CDR3 protein: CASSERRARSGELFF

clone size: many
V gene: TRBV11-1
D gene: NA
J gene: TRBJ2-2
CDR3 DNA: TGTGCCAGCAGCTCTCGGGTGCACACCGGGGAGCTGTTTTTT
CDR3 protein: CASSSRVHTGELFF

clone size: NA
V gene: TRBV6-2/TRBV6-3
D gene: NA
J gene: TRBJ2-4
CDR3 DNA: TGTGCCAGCAGTTACCTCGGGGTCGAAAACATTCAGTACTTC
CDR3 protein: CASSYLGVENIQYF

clone size: NA
V gene: TRBV20-1
D gene: TRBD1
J gene: TRBJ2-7
CDR3 DNA: TGCAGAGGGGACAGGGGGGGGACCTACGAGCAGTACTTC
CDR3 protein: CRGDRGGTYEQYF

clone size: many
V gene: TRBV6-5
D gene: TRBD1
J gene: TRBJ1-2
CDR3 DNA: TGTGCCAGCAGTCCCAGGGGGCGCGAGTATGGCTACACCTTC
CDR3 protein: CASSPRGREYGYTF

clone size: many
V gene: TRBV19
D gene: NA
J gene: TRBJ1-5
CDR3 DNA: TGTGCCAGTAGCCGACAGTCGATCCCCGGTCAGCCCCAGCATTTT
CDR3 protein: CASSRQSIPGQPQHF

clone size: many
V gene: TRBV20-1
D gene: NA
J gene: TRBJ2-5
CDR3 DNA: TGCAGTGCTAGGACCTCCGGGACAAATTCTACCCAGTACTTC
CDR3 protein: CSARTSGTNSTQYF

clone size: few
V gene: TRBV4-2
D gene: NA
J gene: TRBJ2-7
CDR3 DNA: TGTGCCAGCAGCCAAGCGTCACAGGGTAGCTCCTACGAGCAGTACTTC
CDR3 protein: CASSQASQGSSYEQYF